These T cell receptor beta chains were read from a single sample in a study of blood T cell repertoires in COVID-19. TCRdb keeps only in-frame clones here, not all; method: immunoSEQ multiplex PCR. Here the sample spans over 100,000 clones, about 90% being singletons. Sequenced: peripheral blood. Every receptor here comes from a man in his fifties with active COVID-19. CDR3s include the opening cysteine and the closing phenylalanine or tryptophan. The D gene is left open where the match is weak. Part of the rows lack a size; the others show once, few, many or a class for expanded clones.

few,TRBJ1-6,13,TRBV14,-,CASSQVQSSPLHF,TGTGCCAGCAGCCAAGTACAAAGTTCACCCCTCCACTTT
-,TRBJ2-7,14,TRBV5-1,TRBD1,CASSARDRAGEQYF,TGCGCCAGCAGCGCCAGGGACAGGGCTGGCGAGCAGTACTTC
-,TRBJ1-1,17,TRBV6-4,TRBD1,CASRTRDRRVGDTEAFF,TGTGCCAGCAGGACCCGGGACAGAAGAGTTGGGGACACTGAAGCTTTCTTT
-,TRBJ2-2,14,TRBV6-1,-,CASTRAGYSGELFF,TGTGCCAGCACCAGGGCGGGATACAGCGGGGAGCTGTTTTTT
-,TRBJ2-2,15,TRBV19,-,CASSMEDRDTGELFF,TGTGCCAGTAGTATGGAGGACCGAGACACCGGGGAGCTGTTTTTT
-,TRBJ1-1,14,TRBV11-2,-,CASSLDRQALEAFF,TGTGCCAGCAGCTTAGATAGACAGGCCCTTGAAGCTTTCTTT
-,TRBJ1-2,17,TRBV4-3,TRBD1,CASSQDLGQGGNYGYTF,TGCGCCAGCAGCCAAGATCTTGGGCAGGGGGGAAACTATGGCTACACCTTC
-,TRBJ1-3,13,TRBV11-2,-,CASSLRGGNTIYF,TGTGCCAGCAGCTTAAGAGGGGGAAACACCATATATTTT
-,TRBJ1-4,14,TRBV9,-,CASSVGPTNEKLFF,TGTGCCAGCAGCGTGGGGCCAACTAATGAAAAACTGTTTTTT
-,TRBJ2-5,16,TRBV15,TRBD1,CATSRSRDRRGETQYF,TGTGCCACCAGCAGATCGAGGGACAGGAGAGGAGAGACCCAGTACTTC
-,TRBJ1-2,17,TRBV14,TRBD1,CASSQGTGLNPNYGYTF,TGTGCCAGCAGCCAAGGGACAGGGCTAAACCCTAACTATGGCTACACCTTC
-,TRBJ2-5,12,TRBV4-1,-,CASSQAAGPQYF,TGCGCCAGCAGCCAAGCCGCAGGGCCCCAATACTTC
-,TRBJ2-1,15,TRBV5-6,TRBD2,CASSLLAGGPREQFF,TGTGCCAGCAGCTTACTAGCGGGGGGGCCTAGGGAGCAGTTCTTC
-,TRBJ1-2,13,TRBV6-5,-,CASSYSRNYGYTF,TGTGCCAGCAGTTACTCGAGAAACTATGGCTACACCTTC
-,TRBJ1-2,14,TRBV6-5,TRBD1,CASSSDRGGYGYTF,TGTGCCAGCAGTTCTGACAGGGGCGGGTATGGCTACACCTTC
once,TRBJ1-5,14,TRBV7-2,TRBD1,CASSPGQGRQPQHF,TGTGCCAGCAGCCCAGGACAGGGCCGGCAGCCCCAGCATTTT
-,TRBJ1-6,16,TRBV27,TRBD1,CASSSMTGGVGSPLHF,TGTGCCAGCAGTTCGATGACAGGGGGCGTTGGGTCACCCCTCCACTTT
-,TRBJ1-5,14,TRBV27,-,CASSAQGRSQPQHF,TGTGCCAGCAGTGCCCAAGGCCGGAGTCAGCCCCAGCATTTT
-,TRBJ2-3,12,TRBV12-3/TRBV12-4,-,CASGVVTDTQYF,TGTGCCTCCGGGGTAGTAACAGATACGCAGTATTTT
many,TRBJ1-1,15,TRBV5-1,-,CASSLGVSMDTEAFF,TGCGCCAGCAGCTTGGGTGTCAGTATGGACACTGAAGCTTTCTTT
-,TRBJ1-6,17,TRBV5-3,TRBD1,CARPFCWDRVHNSPLHF,TGTGCCAGACCCTTCTGTTGGGACAGGGTTCATAATTCACCCCTCCACTTT
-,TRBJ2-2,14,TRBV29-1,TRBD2,CSVPGGENTGELFF,TGCAGCGTTCCGGGGGGGGAGAACACCGGGGAGCTGTTTTTT
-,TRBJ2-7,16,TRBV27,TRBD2,CASRWTSGGSNYEQYF,TGTGCCAGCAGATGGACTAGCGGGGGGTCCAACTACGAGCAGTACTTC
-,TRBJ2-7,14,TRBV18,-,CASSPGGRAYEQYF,TGTGCCAGCTCACCAGGAGGCAGAGCCTACGAGCAGTACTTC
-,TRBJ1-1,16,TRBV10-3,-,CAISDRTGLMNTEAFF,TGTGCCATCAGTGATCGAACAGGGCTCATGAACACTGAAGCTTTCTTT
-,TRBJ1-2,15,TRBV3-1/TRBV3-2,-,CASSQRQLPNYGYTF,TGTGCCAGCAGCCAACGACAGCTTCCTAACTATGGCTACACCTTC
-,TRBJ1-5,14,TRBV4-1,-,CASSQGHSNQPQHF,TGCGCCAGCAGCCAGGGACACAGCAATCAGCCCCAGCATTTT